The sequence of this T cell receptor beta chain was determined in a study of cytotoxic CD8 clonotypes in ibrutinib-treated CLL. The germline V gene encodes CDR1 SNHLY and CDR2 FYNNEI. The V end was cut by 6 bases, the J end by 3 bases, with 15 bases between. The CDR3 is made up of 14 amino acids. The data were produced by immunoSEQ multiplex PCR, yet TCRdb's version contains in-frame clones alone and is incomplete. The data contain around 150,000 clones, 70% to 90% of them singletons. The V gene is TRBV2, the J gene TRBJ2-7; the D call may be TRBD1 or TRBD2 (5 bases each). The sample consisted of PBMCs, taken after 36 months of ibrutinib treatment. The clonotype originates from a human donor with chronic lymphocytic leukemia. The CDR3 bases are TGTGCCAGCAGAGAAAGGGGACGGGGCTACGAGCAGTACTTC. This encodes CASRERGRGYEQYF.